The 18 T cell receptor beta chains reported below all come from one sample, sequenced in a study of T cells in Graves' hyperthyroidism and ophthalmopathy. What was amplified from RNA transcripts were TCR beta CDR3 regions. HTBI primers were employed in a first-round RT-PCR of the TCR CDR3. TCRdb ran MiXCR on the multiplex PCR reads and lists one entry per CDR3 protein. Here the sample spans about 500,000 distinct CDR3 sequences, approximately 16% being singletons. Sequenced: blood. Receptors originate from a young woman with Graves' hyperthyroidism.

This clonotype appeared a few times. The CDR3 loop reads CASSDGGLEGLGYTF. The CDR3 region has the DNA TGTGCCAGCAGTGACGGCGGTTTGGAAGGGTTGGGCTACACCTTC. The rearrangement joins TRBV2 to TRBJ1-2; no clear D. Per the germline V gene, CDR1 is SNHLY and CDR2 is FYNNEI. The CDR3 sequence is 15 residues long. Trimming cost V 3 bases and J 8 bases, with 19 bases left between them.

This clonotype was seen more than once but under ten times. The rearrangement uses TRBV20-1 and TRBJ1-4; 10 bases are shared with TRBD1. The trim removed 6 bases at V and 11 bases at J, leaving 9 bases unmatched. The germline V gene encodes CDR1 DFQATT and CDR2 SNEGSKA (reference sequence). The CDR3 runs 13 residues. The DNA for the CDR3 is TGCAGTGCCCCGGGACAGGGGATAGGTAAACTGTTTTTT. It yields the protein CSAPGQGIGKLFF.

The V call is TRBV28, the J call TRBJ2-7, with 9 bases matching TRBD2. The ends lost 2 bases at V and 10 bases at J; junction bases unmatched: 9. This CDR3 region has 14 residues. In germline, CDR1 is MDHEN, CDR2 SYDVKM. The CDR3 nucleotides are TGTGCCAGCAGTTTAGCGGGAGGGCCAGTAGAACAGTACTTC. Its translation is CASSLAGGPVEQYF. Drawing the rest from reference TRBV28 and TRBJ2-7, the complete variable domain is DVKVTQSSRYLVKRTGEKVFLECVQDMDHENMFWYRQDPGLGLRLIYFSYDVKMKEKGDIPEGYSVSREKKERFSLILESASTNQTSMYLCASSLAGGPVEQYFGPGTRLTVT.

This clonotype was counted at least ten times. The rearrangement links TRBV5-1 to TRBJ1-2; 8 positions agree with TRBD1. CDR1 and CDR2 (germline): SGHRS, YFSETQ. The CDR3 is 14 residues long. The junction had 4 bases not matched to a gene; V was cut back by 2 bases and J by 4 bases. The CDR3: CASSLPDRGYGYTF. The DNA of the CDR3 is TGCGCCAGCAGCTTACCCGACAGGGGCTATGGCTACACCTTC.

Many counts were recorded for this clonotype. This chain uses TRBV12-3 or TRBV12-4 with TRBJ2-7, with 7 bases matching TRBD2. With V trimmed by 8 bases and J by 6 bases, 10 bases remained unmatched. This CDR3 comprises 13 residues. CDR3 protein: CASWGWGGGEQYF. The CDR3 DNA is TGTGCCAGCTGGGGGTGGGGGGGAGGCGAGCAGTACTTC.

This clonotype was found a few times. This rearrangement joins TRBV4-1 to TRBJ1-2; 10 bases are shared with TRBD1. Germline CDR1 MGHRA, CDR2 YSYEKL. CDR3 length: 19 residues. V shed 2 bases, J shed 2 bases, and the junction held 14 bases outside the gene matches. CDR3 DNA: TGCGCCAGCAGCCAAAGGACCGGGACAGGGGAGGCGGTAAACTATGGCTACACCTTC. Translation gives CASSQRTGTGEAVNYGYTF.

The rearrangement joins TRBV7-8 to TRBJ1-2, with D possibly TRBD1 on 5 matching bases. Trimming cost V 5 bases and J 4 bases, with 17 bases left between them. CDR3 length: 15 amino acids. CDR1 is SGHVS, CDR2 FQNEAQ, per germline. In nucleotides, the CDR3 is TGTGCCAGCAGCCCCGGGGCATCGGGGGTCTATGGCTACACCTTC. Residues: CASSPGASGVYGYTF.

This clonotype appeared many times. The chain recombines TRBV5-1 with TRBJ2-3; TRBD1 aligns across 8 bases. The ends lost 0 bases at V and 2 bases at J; junction bases unmatched: 8. This CDR3 is 17 amino acids long. The germline V gene encodes CDR1 SGHRS and CDR2 YFSETQ. As DNA, the CDR3 is TGCGCCAGCAGCTTGGCCTTGACAGGGGTCCCCACAGATACGCAGTATTTT. It is translated as CASSLALTGVPTDTQYF.

This clonotype came up a few times. The genes are TRBV12-5 and TRBJ1-2; 10 bases fit TRBD1. Germline V gene sequence: CDR1 LGHNT, CDR2 FRNRAP. V lost 4 bases, J lost 0 bases, and 11 bases stayed unmatched. This CDR3 contains 18 residues. The CDR3 loop reads CASGWTGGTFLANYGYTF. CDR3 in DNA: TGTGCTAGTGGTTGGACAGGGGGAACCTTTCTCGCTAACTATGGCTACACCTTC.

For this clonotype: A much larger clone differs by one base, so this may be a read error. The chain couples TRBV12-3 or TRBV12-4 to TRBJ2-5; 11 positions agree with TRBD1. This CDR3 has 16 amino acids. CDR3 loop: CAGSFGQGAYKETQYF. CDR3 nucleotide sequence: TGTGCCGGCAGTTTCGGACAGGGGGCTTACAAAGAGACCCAGTACTTC.

The chain is built from TRBV11-3 and TRBJ1-1; 8 bases map to TRBD1. Germline CDR1 and CDR2: SGHNT and YENEEA. Losses at the gene ends were 5 bases for V and 5 bases for J; bases not matched to a gene: 7. The CDR3 length is 14 residues. CDR3: CASSSTGGWTEAFF. The CDR3 bases are TGTGCCAGCAGCAGCACAGGGGGTTGGACTGAAGCTTTCTTT.

The V call is TRBV4-1, the J call TRBJ2-2; 10 bases are a match to TRBD2. There are 18 residues in the CDR3. V dropped 0 bases and J dropped 0; count of bases not matched to a gene: 4. CDR1 is MGHRA and CDR2 is YSYEKL in the germline V gene. In DNA form, the CDR3 reads TGCGCCAGCAGCCAAGAGCCTAGCGGGAGAGCGAACACCGGGGAGCTGTTTTTT. This sequence encodes CASSQEPSGRANTGELFF.

The chain employs TRBV10-3 and TRBJ2-1; D is uncertain. Trimming took 1 base from V and 0 from J, leaving 7 bases between them. The CDR3 consists of 15 residues. The germline gives CDR1 ENHRY, CDR2 SYGVKD. The CDR3 region is CAISELGSSYNEQFF. The CDR3 DNA reads TGTGCCATCAGTGAGTTAGGTAGCTCCTACAATGAGCAGTTCTTC.

This clonotype was observed a single time. The CDR3 here is CASSISGGGTEAFF. The DNA of the CDR3 is TGTGCCAGTAGTATCTCAGGGGGTGGCACTGAAGCTTTCTTT. V and J are TRBV19 and TRBJ1-1; 7 bases are shared with TRBD1. The CDR3 contains 14 residues. The germline gives CDR1 LNHDA, CDR2 SQIVND (reference sequence). J lost 4 bases, V lost 3 bases, and 5 bases had no gene match.

This clonotype was observed many times. The J gene is TRBJ2-7, the V gene TRBV28; 8 bases align to TRBD2. CDR3 length: 16 residues. The germline gives CDR1 MDHEN, CDR2 SYDVKM. J lost 1 base, V lost 4 bases, and 9 bases had no gene match. CDR3 in amino acids: CASSSPGTRRSYEQYF. Here the CDR3 DNA reads TGTGCCAGCAGTTCCCCCGGGACTAGGAGGTCCTACGAGCAGTACTTC.

The V gene is TRBV6-1, the J gene TRBJ2-5, with TRBD1 matching 12 bases. Unmatched junction bases numbered 6, after V lost 8 bases and J lost 5 bases. This CDR3 has 14 amino acids. Germline V CDR1 and CDR2: MNHNS, SASEGT. As DNA, the CDR3 is TGTGCCAGCGGGGGGACAGGGGGCGTTGAGACCCAGTACTTC. It codes for CASGGTGGVETQYF.

With regard to this clonotype: A junction end diverges from the germline sequence, so it may reflect a read error. V is TRBV4-3 and J is TRBJ2-7; 7 bases are a match to TRBD1. Germline CDR1 LGHNA, CDR2 YSLEER. The CDR3 runs to 16 residues. The CDR3 DNA reads as TGCGCCAGCAGCCAAGGGTTGGGACAGAGCTCCTACGGGCAGTACTTC. This encodes CASSQGLGQSSYGQYF.

This clonotype was detected ten times or more. The rearrangement links TRBV6-2 or TRBV6-3 to TRBJ2-7; 8 positions match TRBD1. CDR1 is MNHEY, CDR2 SVGEGT, per germline. The CDR3 contains 13 residues. The V segment lost 6 bases and the J segment 3 bases; nucleotides outside the gene matches: 4. Written as DNA, the CDR3 is TGTGCCAGCAGGACGACAGGGGACTACGAGCAGTACTTC. Its protein is CASRTTGDYEQYF.